The clone carrying this T cell receptor (beta chain) has a handful of counts. Its antigen is not known. The sample belongs to a study of T cell repertoires in cytomegalovirus infection. About the study: Newly reported HLA-C-restricted and thoroughly characterized HLA-B-restricted CMV epitopes were employed. Matching HLA type, along with CMV infection, was indicated by public TCR beta signatures. Findings and limits, study-wide: CMV carriers having the relevant HLA were flagged by cumulative public TCR beta family frequency. HLA-C-restricted CMV clonotypes gave the most frequent clonotype in two of eight donors.

CDR1 and CDR2 from the germline V gene are SEHNR and FQNEAQ (reference sequence). The CDR3 runs to 14 residues. V gave up 0 bases and J gave up 6 bases; unmatched junction bases: 4. One entry per CDR3 protein results from TCRdb running MiXCR on the reads. The data contain approximately 730,000 distinct CDR3 sequences, 25% to 30% of them seen just once; the ten biggest clones take up around 13%. The chain joins TRBV7-9 to TRBJ1-1, with 7 bases lining up with TRBD1. The material was cultured CD8+ T cells from PBMCs, obtained from culture after CMV antigen stimulation. The sequence was collected from a human donor in good health (CMV status not recorded). Some clones in this sample may be carry-over from other donors' samples. This CDR3 reads CASSLAGGVAEAFF. As DNA, the CDR3 is TGTGCCAGCAGCTTAGCAGGGGGCGTCGCTGAAGCTTTCTTT.